This T cell receptor beta chain was sequenced for a study of blood T cell repertoires in COVID-19. Across the study: The cDNA or gDNA used as material had been derived from T cells, B-cell-depleted T cells, or PBMCs.

Per the original data handling: Amplifying reference gene primers gave estimates of nucleated cell counts. The assay was immunoSEQ multiplex PCR, and TCRdb's table has in-frame clones only and misses some. V and J calls and clone size are copied from that table; D and trimming were computed from the DNA. The table has approximately 100,000 clones, more than 75% seen once. V lost 5 bases to trimming and J lost 4 bases, with 14 bases between them. Germline V CDR1 and CDR2: LGHNA, YSLEER. The CDR3 contains 15 residues. The rearrangement uses TRBV4-3 and TRBJ2-2; TRBD1 is a possible D gene (5 bases). This TCR derives from a human donor in a cohort sampled during active COVID-19. Sequences were obtained from peripheral blood. As DNA, the CDR3 is TGCGCCAGCAGCTTCGACAGAGCGACCACCGGGGAGCTGTTTTTT. It encodes CASSFDRATTGELFF.